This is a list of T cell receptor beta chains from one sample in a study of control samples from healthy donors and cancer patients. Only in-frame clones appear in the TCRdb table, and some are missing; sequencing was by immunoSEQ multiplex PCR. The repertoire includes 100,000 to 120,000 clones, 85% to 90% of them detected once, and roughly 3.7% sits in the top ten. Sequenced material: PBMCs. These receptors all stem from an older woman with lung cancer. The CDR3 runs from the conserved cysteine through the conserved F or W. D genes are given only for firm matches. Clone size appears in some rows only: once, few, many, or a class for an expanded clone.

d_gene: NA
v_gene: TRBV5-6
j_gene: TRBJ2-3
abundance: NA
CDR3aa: CASSLGRGGSTDTQYF
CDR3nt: TGTGCCAGCAGCTTGGGCCGGGGCGGGAGCACAGATACGCAGTATTTT

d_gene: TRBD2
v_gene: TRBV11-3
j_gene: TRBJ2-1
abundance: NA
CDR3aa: CASSLIAGVSYNEQFF
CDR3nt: TGTGCCAGCAGCTTAATAGCGGGAGTGTCCTACAATGAGCAGTTCTTC

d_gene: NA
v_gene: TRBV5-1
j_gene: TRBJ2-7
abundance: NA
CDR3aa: CASSLVAGTPYEQYF
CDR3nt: TGCGCCAGCAGCTTGGTGGCAGGGACACCCTACGAGCAGTACTTC

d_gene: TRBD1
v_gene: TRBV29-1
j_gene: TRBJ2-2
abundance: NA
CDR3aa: CSVIRGLDTGELFF
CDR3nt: TGCAGCGTTATCAGGGGGCTGGACACCGGGGAGCTGTTTTTT

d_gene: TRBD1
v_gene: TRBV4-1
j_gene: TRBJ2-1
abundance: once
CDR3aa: CASSQEGWTGGTNEQFF
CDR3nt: TGCGCCAGCAGCCAAGAGGGATGGACAGGGGGAACAAATGAGCAGTTCTTC

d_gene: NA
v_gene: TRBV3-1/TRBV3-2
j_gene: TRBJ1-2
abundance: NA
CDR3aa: CASASSGNYGYTF
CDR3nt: TGTGCCAGTGCGAGTTCTGGTAACTATGGCTACACCTTC

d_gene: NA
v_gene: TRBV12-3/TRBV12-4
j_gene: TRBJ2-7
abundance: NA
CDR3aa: CASSSTYSYEQYF
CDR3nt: TGTGCCAGCAGTTCAACCTACTCCTACGAGCAGTACTTC

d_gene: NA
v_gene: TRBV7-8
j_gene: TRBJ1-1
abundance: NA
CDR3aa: CASSLGDKNTEAFF
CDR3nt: TGTGCCAGCAGCTTAGGGGACAAGAACACTGAAGCTTTCTTT

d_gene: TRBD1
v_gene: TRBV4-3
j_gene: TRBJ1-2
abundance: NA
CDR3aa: CASSQADRDFYGYTF
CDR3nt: TGCGCCAGCAGCCAAGCGGACAGGGACTTCTATGGCTACACCTTC

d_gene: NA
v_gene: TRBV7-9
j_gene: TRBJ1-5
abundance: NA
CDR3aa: CASSFLGENQPQHF
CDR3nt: TGTGCCAGCAGCTTTCTGGGGGAAAATCAGCCCCAGCATTTT

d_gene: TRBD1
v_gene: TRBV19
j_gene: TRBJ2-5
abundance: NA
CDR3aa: CASRQTGFEETQYF
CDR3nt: TGTGCCAGTAGGCAGACAGGGTTCGAAGAGACCCAGTACTTC

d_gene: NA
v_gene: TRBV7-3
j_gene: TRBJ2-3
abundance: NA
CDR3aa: CASSFGGEDTQYF
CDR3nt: TGTGCCAGCAGCTTTGGAGGGGAAGATACGCAGTATTTT

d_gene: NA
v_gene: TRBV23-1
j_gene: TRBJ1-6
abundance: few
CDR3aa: CASSQQNKASSYNSPLHF
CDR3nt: TGCGCCAGCAGTCAACAAAATAAGGCTTCCTCCTATAATTCACCCCTCCACTTT

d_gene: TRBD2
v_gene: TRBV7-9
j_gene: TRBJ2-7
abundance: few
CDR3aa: CASSLGGIFSYEQYF
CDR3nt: TGTGCCAGCAGCTTGGGGGGGATTTTCTCCTACGAGCAGTACTTC

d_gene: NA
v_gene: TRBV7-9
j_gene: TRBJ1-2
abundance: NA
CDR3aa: CASSPVDGSYTF
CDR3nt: TGTGCCAGCAGCCCGGTGGATGGGAGCTACACCTTC

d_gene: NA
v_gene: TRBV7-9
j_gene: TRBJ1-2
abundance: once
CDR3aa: CASSSDKIGLYGYTF
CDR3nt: TGTGCCAGCAGCTCCGACAAGATAGGCCTCTATGGCTACACCTTC

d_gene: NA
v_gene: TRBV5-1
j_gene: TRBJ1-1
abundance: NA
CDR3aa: CASSLLKADTEAFF
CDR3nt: TGCGCCAGCAGCCTACTAAAAGCCGACACTGAAGCTTTCTTT

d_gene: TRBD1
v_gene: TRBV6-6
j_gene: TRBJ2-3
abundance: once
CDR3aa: CASSPGTGGSFRSDTQYF
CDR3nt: TGTGCCAGCAGTCCGGGGACAGGGGGCTCCTTTCGGTCAGATACGCAGTATTTT

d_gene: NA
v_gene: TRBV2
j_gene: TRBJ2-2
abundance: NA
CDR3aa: CASSDITNTGELFF
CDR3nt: TGTGCCAGCAGTGACATCACGAACACCGGGGAGCTGTTTTTT

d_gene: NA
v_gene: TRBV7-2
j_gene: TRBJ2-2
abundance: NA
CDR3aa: CASSRLKNGNDTGELFF
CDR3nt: TGTGCCAGCAGCCGTCTGAAGAATGGAAACGACACCGGGGAGCTGTTTTTT

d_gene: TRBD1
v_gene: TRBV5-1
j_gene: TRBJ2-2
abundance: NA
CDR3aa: CASSLGQGMGRELFF
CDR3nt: TGCGCCAGCAGCTTGGGACAGGGAATGGGTCGGGAGCTGTTTTTT

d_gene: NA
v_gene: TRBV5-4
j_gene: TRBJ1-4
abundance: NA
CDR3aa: CASSLDSRQSGDEKLFF
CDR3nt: TGTGCCAGCAGCTTGGACAGTAGACAGTCCGGGGATGAAAAACTGTTTTTT

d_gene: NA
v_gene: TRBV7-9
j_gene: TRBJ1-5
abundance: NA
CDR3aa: CASREGNQPQHF
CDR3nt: TGTGCCAGCAGAGAGGGCAATCAGCCCCAGCATTTT

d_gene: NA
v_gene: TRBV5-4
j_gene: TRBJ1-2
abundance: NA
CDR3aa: CASSFGGGYTF
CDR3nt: TGTGCCAGCAGCTTTGGGGGGGGCTACACCTTC

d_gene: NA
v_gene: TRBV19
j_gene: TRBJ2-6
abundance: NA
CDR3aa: CASTAGDSGANVLTF
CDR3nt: TGTGCCAGTACGGCAGGGGATTCTGGGGCCAACGTCCTGACTTTC

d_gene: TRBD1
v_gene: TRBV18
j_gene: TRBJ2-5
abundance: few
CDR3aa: CASSPSRQGSETQYF
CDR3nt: TGTGCCAGCTCACCGAGTAGACAGGGGTCTGAGACCCAGTACTTC

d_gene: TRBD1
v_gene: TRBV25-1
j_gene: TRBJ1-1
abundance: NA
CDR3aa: CASSVSGTGDRTEAFF
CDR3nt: TGTGCCAGCAGTGTATCGGGGACAGGGGACCGCACTGAAGCTTTCTTT

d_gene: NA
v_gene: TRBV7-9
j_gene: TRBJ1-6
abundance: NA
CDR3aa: CASSFEDPAGNSPLHF
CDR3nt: TGTGCCAGCAGCTTCGAGGACCCAGCGGGGAATTCACCCCTCCACTTT

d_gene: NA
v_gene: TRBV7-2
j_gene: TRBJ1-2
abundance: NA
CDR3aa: CASSVRQAGTSGDGYTF
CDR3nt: TGTGCCAGCAGCGTGAGACAGGCCGGTACATCAGGTGATGGCTACACCTTC

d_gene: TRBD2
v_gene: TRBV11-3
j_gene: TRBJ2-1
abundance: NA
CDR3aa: CASSLDSTASGNNEQFF
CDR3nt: TGTGCCAGCAGCTTAGATTCGACGGCTAGCGGGAATAATGAGCAGTTCTTC

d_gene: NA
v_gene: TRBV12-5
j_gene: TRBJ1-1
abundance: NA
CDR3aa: CASGLVLGRRTEAFF
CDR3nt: TGTGCTAGTGGTTTGGTACTGGGCCGAAGGACTGAAGCTTTCTTT

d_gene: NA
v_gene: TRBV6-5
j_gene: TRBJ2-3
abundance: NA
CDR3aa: CASTLSGADTQYF
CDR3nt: TGTGCCAGCACCTTATCAGGGGCAGATACGCAGTATTTT

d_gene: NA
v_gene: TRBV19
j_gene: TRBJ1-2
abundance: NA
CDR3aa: CASSIDPGSGGYTF
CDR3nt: TGTGCCAGTAGTATAGACCCAGGTTCGGGTGGCTACACCTTC

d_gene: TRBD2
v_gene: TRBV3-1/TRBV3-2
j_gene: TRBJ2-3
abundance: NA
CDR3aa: CASSRTSGGGTDTQYF
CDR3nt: TGTGCCAGCAGCCGGACTAGCGGGGGGGGCACAGATACGCAGTATTTT

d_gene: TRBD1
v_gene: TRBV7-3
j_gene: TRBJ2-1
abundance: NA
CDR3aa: CASSPRTGSSYNEQFF
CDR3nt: TGTGCCAGCAGCCCCAGGACAGGGAGCTCCTACAATGAGCAGTTCTTC

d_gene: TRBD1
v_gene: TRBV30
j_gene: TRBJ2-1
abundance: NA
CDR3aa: CASTPDRANYEQFF
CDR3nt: TGTGCCAGTACGCCGGACAGGGCGAATTATGAGCAGTTCTTC

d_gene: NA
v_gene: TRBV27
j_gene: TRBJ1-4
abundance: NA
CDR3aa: CASSSLSNEKLFF
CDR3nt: TGTGCCAGCAGTTCCTTATCTAATGAAAAACTGTTTTTT

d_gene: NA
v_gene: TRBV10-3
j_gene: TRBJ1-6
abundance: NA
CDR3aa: CAISAQYNSPLHF
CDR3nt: TGTGCCATCAGTGCCCAGTATAATTCACCCCTCCACTTT

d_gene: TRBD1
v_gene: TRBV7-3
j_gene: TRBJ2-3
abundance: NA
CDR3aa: CASSQGQGALSDTQYF
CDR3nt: TGTGCCAGCAGCCAAGGACAGGGGGCTTTGTCAGATACGCAGTATTTT

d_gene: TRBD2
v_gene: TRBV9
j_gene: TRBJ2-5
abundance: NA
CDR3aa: CASSGRTSGGYQETQYF
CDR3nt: TGTGCCAGCAGCGGGAGGACTAGCGGGGGGTACCAAGAGACCCAGTACTTC

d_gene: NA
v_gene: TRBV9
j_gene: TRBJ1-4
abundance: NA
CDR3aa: CASSVEGQGEKLFF
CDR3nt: TGTGCCAGCAGCGTAGAGGGCCAGGGTGAAAAACTGTTTTTT

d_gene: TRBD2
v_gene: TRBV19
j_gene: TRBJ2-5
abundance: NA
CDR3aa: CASTVGLAGSETQYF
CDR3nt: TGTGCCAGTACCGTCGGCCTAGCGGGGTCGGAGACCCAGTACTTC

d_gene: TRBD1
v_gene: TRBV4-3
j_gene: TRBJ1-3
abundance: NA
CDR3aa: CASSQLPPGQGEYTIYF
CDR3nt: TGCGCCAGCAGCCAACTCCCCCCGGGACAGGGGGAATACACCATATATTTT

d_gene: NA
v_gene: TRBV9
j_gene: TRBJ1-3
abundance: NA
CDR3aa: CASSVGDGDLWRAIYF
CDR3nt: TGTGCCAGCAGCGTAGGGGACGGAGATCTCTGGCGCGCCATATATTTT

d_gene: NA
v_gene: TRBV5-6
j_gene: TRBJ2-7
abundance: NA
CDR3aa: CASSIRLGLSYEQYF
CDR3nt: TGTGCCAGCAGCATTAGGTTGGGTTTGTCCTACGAGCAGTACTTC

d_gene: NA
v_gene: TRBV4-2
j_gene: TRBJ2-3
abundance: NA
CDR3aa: CASSQGPLDTQYF
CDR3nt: TGTGCCAGCAGCCAAGGTCCGCTGGATACGCAGTATTTT

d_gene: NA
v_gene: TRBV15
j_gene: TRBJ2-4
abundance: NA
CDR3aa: CATSNDTLAKNIQYF
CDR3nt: TGTGCCACCAGCAATGACACGTTAGCCAAAAACATTCAGTACTTC

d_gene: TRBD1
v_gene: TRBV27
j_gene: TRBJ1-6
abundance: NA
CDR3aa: CASIPSAGTGLNSPLHF
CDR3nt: TGTGCCAGCATACCTTCTGCTGGGACAGGGCTTAATTCACCCCTCCACTTT